The next 19 T cell receptor beta chains were all read from a single sample in a study of T cells in Graves' hyperthyroidism and ophthalmopathy. Amplified regions were TCR beta CDR3 sequences from RNA transcripts. Using the HTBI primer set, a first-round RT-PCR was run on the TCR CDR3. MiXCR was run by TCRdb on the multiplex PCR reads, yielding one entry per CDR3 protein. The data contain 400,000 or so distinct CDR3 sequences, approximately 14% of them seen just once; the ten biggest clones take up roughly a fifth. Sequencing used blood. The receptors stem from a woman in her twenties or thirties with Graves' ophthalmopathy.

This clonotype came up many times. The chain is built from TRBV18 and TRBJ1-2, with D perhaps matching TRBD1 (5 bases). Per the germline V gene, CDR1 is KGHSH and CDR2 is LQKENI. There are 15 residues in the CDR3. V lost 1 base and J 8 bases, leaving 17 bases between the germline ends. The CDR3 DNA reads TGTGCCAGCTCACCACGGTTCGTGGAAGGGGTAGGCTACACCTTC. Translation gives CASSPRFVEGVGYTF.

This clonotype was detected many times. The rearrangement uses TRBV18 and TRBJ1-1; no reliable D call. Looked up from germline, CDR1 is KGHSH and CDR2 is LQKENI. V lost 2 bases, J lost 6 bases, and 10 bases lay in between. This CDR3 has 13 amino acids. CDR3 in DNA: TGTGCCAGCTCACCAAAGCCGGGTGCTGAAGCTTTCTTT. It is translated as CASSPKPGAEAFF.

This clonotype was detected ten times or more. V usage is TRBV20-1 and J usage is TRBJ2-7, with a possible D match to TRBD1 (5 bases). Germline V gene lookup returns CDR1 DFQATT and CDR2 SNEGSKA (reference sequence). The CDR3 length is 14 residues. Trimming stripped 6 bases from V and 2 bases from J, with 17 bases between. The CDR3 coding sequence is TGCAGTGCGTTAATGCAGGGTGGTGCCTACGAGCAGTACTTC. Residues: CSALMQGGAYEQYF.

This clonotype showed up many times. The chain has TRBV19 and TRBJ2-5; 14 bases line up with TRBD2. Germline assignment: CDR1 LNHDA and CDR2 SQIVND (reference sequence). V was clipped by 6 bases and J by 0 bases; unmatched bases: 9. The CDR3 runs 18 residues. The CDR3 spells CASSTRGLAGAHQETQYF. CDR3 nucleotides: TGTGCCAGTAGCACCCGGGGACTAGCGGGGGCCCACCAAGAGACCCAGTACTTC.

The chain links TRBV6-5 to TRBJ1-4, with 8 bases fitting TRBD1. Trimming at V came to 2 bases and at J to 4 bases, leaving 3 bases not matched to a gene. Germline values: CDR1 MNHEY, CDR2 SVGAGI. CDR3 length: 15 residues. The CDR3 DNA is TGTGCCAGCAGTTACATCGGACAGGGTAATGAAAAACTGTTTTTT. Its translation: CASSYIGQGNEKLFF.

This clonotype was seen only a few times. The chain has TRBV7-9 and TRBJ2-5; possible D gene TRBD1, 6 bases. V was pared by 5 bases and J by 5 bases, with 18 bases between. CDR1 is SEHNR, CDR2 FQNEAQ, per germline (reference sequence). The CDR3 has 15 amino acids. The CDR3 DNA reads as TGTGCCAGCAGCCCCCCGAGGGGGTTGTTTGAGACCCAGTACTTC. Translation gives CASSPPRGLFETQYF.

A few counts support this clonotype. V is TRBV5-4 and J is TRBJ1-3; D unclear. In germline, CDR1 is SGHNT, CDR2 YYREEE (reference sequence). Trimming pared 0 bases from V and 3 bases from J, leaving 10 bases between. This CDR3 is 15 amino acids long. Here the CDR3 reads CASSLEAGFGNTIYF. DNA for the CDR3: TGTGCCAGCAGCTTGGAAGCGGGCTTTGGAAACACCATATATTTT.

This clonotype has a count of ten or more. V and J are TRBV28 and TRBJ1-2; a possible D gene is TRBD1 (5 bases). V was cut by 5 bases and J by 7 bases, with 11 bases left in between. This CDR3 comprises 12 residues. Germline lookup yields CDR1 MDHEN and CDR2 SYDVKM. The CDR3 DNA reads TGTGCCAGCAGTGGGCAGGGAGGTGGCTACACCTTC. This encodes CASSGQGGGYTF.

This chain links TRBV12-3 or TRBV12-4 with TRBJ2-1; TRBD2 is a possible D gene (6 bases). V was cut by 5 bases and J by 4 bases, with 9 bases left in between. This CDR3 has 13 amino acids. The CDR3 spells CASSLREYNEQFF. The CDR3 DNA follows: TGTGCCAGCAGTCTCCGGGAGTACAATGAGCAGTTCTTC.

The genes are TRBV19 and TRBJ1-2; 10 bases are a match to TRBD1. Germline lookup yields CDR1 LNHDA and CDR2 SQIVND (reference sequence). CDR3 length: 14 residues. V lost 8 bases and J lost 7; bases outside the gene matches: 10. The CDR3 protein is CASSRPGQGSGYTF. The DNA for the CDR3 is TGTGCCAGTTCCCGGCCGGGACAGGGGTCTGGCTACACCTTC.

This clonotype was counted many times. The chain combines TRBV2 with TRBJ2-1, with TRBD1 matching over 11 bases. Looked up from germline, CDR1 is SNHLY and CDR2 is FYNNEI. The ends lost 5 bases at V and 6 bases at J; junction bases unmatched: 6. The CDR3 has 15 residues. CDR3 bases: TGTGCCAGCAGTTACCGGGACAGGGGGGGCAATGAGCAGTTCTTC. Protein product: CASSYRDRGGNEQFF.

This clonotype was found many times. J is TRBJ2-3 and V is TRBV9; D is undetermined. Germline CDR1 and CDR2: SGDLS and YYNGEE. Trimming stripped 0 bases from V and 3 bases from J, with 2 bases between. The CDR3 has 12 residues. CDR3 region: CASSVETDTQYF. The CDR3 DNA follows: TGTGCCAGCAGCGTAGAAACAGATACGCAGTATTTT.

The table lists this clonotype with a few counts. The J gene is TRBJ1-5, the V gene TRBV6-2 or TRBV6-3; no definite D call. Trimming took 7 bases from V and 5 from J, leaving 15 bases between them. The CDR3 totals 14 residues. Germline V gene data show CDR1 as MNHEY and CDR2 as SVGEGT. DNA for the CDR3: TGTGCCAGCAATCCCGACATTTTGGATCAGCCCCAGCATTTT. Residues: CASNPDILDQPQHF.

In this sample, this clonotype turned up many times. The chain uses TRBV20-1 and TRBJ2-5; 7 positions agree with TRBD2. Trimming removed 3 bases from V and 2 bases from J; junction bases left unmatched: 9. This CDR3 comprises 15 residues. Germline V gives CDR1 DFQATT, CDR2 SNEGSKA (reference sequence). In DNA form, the CDR3 reads TGCAGTGCTAGCGGGAGCGGGGTATTACAAGAGACCCAGTACTTC. Amino acids: CSASGSGVLQETQYF.

This clonotype has ten or more counts. The rearrangement links TRBV12-3 or TRBV12-4 to TRBJ1-1, with D perhaps matching TRBD1 (6 bases). The CDR3 has 14 amino acids. V was cut by 3 bases and J by 0 bases, with 8 bases left in between. CDR3 sequence (DNA): TGTGCCAGCAGTTTTACAGGGATGAACACTGAAGCTTTCTTT. It is translated as CASSFTGMNTEAFF.

The chain combines TRBV3-1 with TRBJ1-1, with D possibly matching TRBD1 (5 bases). CDR3 length equals 13 residues. Trimming cost V 5 bases and J 3 bases, with 10 bases left between them. Germline V gene lookup returns CDR1 LGHDT and CDR2 YNNKEL (reference sequence). Written as DNA, the CDR3 is TGTGCCAGCAGCAACGTGGGGGACACTGAAGCTTTCTTT. This sequence encodes CASSNVGDTEAFF.

The V gene is TRBV6-1, the J gene TRBJ2-3, with 8 bases aligning to TRBD2. Germline-derived CDR1 and CDR2 are MNHNS and SASEGT. The CDR3 has 17 residues. Losses at the gene ends were 3 bases for V and 3 bases for J; bases not matched to a gene: 11. The CDR3 nucleotides read TGTGCCAGCAGTGATCCCCGACTAGCGTCTGGGACAGATACGCAGTATTTT. It codes for CASSDPRLASGTDTQYF.

This clonotype was recorded at least ten times. The CDR3 coding sequence is TGTGCCAGCAGCGGAACCGGGACAGCGAACACTGAAGCTTTCTTT. Translated: CASSGTGTANTEAFF. The chain joins TRBV9 to TRBJ1-1; 7 bases are a match to TRBD1. This CDR3 is built from 15 residues. The germline gives CDR1 SGDLS, CDR2 YYNGEE. V gave up 3 bases and J gave up 1 base; unmatched junction bases: 6.

This chain uses TRBV12-3 or TRBV12-4 with TRBJ2-6; 9 bases match TRBD1. The CDR3 spans 18 residues. J was trimmed by 4 bases and V by 1 base; bases with no gene match: 8. CDR3 DNA: TGTGCCAGCAGTTTAGAAGCCGGGACAGGGAGCGGGGCCAACGTCCTGACTTTC. Amino acid sequence: CASSLEAGTGSGANVLTF.